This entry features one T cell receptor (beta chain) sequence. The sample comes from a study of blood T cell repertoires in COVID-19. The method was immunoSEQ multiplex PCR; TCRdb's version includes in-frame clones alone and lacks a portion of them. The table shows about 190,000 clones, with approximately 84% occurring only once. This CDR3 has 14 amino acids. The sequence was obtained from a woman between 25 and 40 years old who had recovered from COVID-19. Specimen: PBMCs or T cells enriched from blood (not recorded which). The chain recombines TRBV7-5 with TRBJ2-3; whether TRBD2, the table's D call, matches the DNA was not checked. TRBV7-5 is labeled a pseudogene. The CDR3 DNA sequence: TGTGCCAGAAGCTTGGAGAGGGGCACAGATACGCAGTATTTT. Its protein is CARSLERGTDTQYF.